The 22 T cell receptor beta chains given below trace back to one sample, sequenced in a study of blood T cell repertoires in COVID-19. Sequenced by immunoSEQ multiplex PCR; TCRdb stores in-frame clones only, minus some. The profile shows under 250,000 clones, around 90% of them singletons. The material sequenced was peripheral blood. The receptors derive from a man in his 60s who had recovered from COVID-19.

There are a few counts of this clone. The chain joins TRBV6-5 to TRBJ1-1; tentatively, D is TRBD1 (5 bases). CDR1 and CDR2 from the germline V gene are MNHEY and SVGAGI. CDR3 size: 15 residues. V lost 0 bases to trimming and J lost 1 base, with 9 bases between them. CDR3 coding DNA: TGTGCCAGCAGTTACTCGGGACTCTCGAACACTGAAGCTTTCTTT. This translates into CASSYSGLSNTEAFF.

The V and J genes are TRBV5-1 and TRBJ2-5; D unresolved. Germline V CDR1 and CDR2: SGHRS, YFSETQ. The CDR3 is 11 amino acids. Trimming stripped 1 base from V and 5 bases from J, with 3 bases between. The CDR3 region is CASSLLETQYF. The CDR3 DNA reads TGCGCCAGCAGCTTGCTGGAGACCCAGTACTTC. Full variable domain (rest looked up from reference TRBV5-1 and TRBJ2-5): KAGVTQTPRYLIKTRGQQVTLSCSPISGHRSVSWYQQTPGQGLQFLFEYFSETQRNKGNFPGRFSGRQFSNSRSEMNVSTLELGDSALYLCASSLLETQYFGPGTRLLVL.

This chain connects TRBV28 to TRBJ1-4, with 9 nucleotides matching TRBD1. CDR1 and CDR2 from the germline V gene are MDHEN and SYDVKM. The CDR3 loop spans 15 amino acids. V dropped 8 bases and J dropped 3; count of bases not matched to a gene: 7. CDR3 DNA sequence: TGTGCCAGCGGGGGACAGGGTAGAGCTAATGAAAAACTGTTTTTT. It specifies CASGGQGRANEKLFF.

The CDR3 reads CASSLDRGGGNTIYF. The CDR3 region has the DNA TGTGCCAGCTCTCTCGACAGGGGTGGTGGAAACACCATATATTTT. This rearrangement joins TRBV18 to TRBJ1-3; TRBD1 agrees at 8 bases. Germline-derived CDR1 and CDR2 are KGHSH and LQKENI. The CDR3 length is 15 residues. Losses at the gene ends were 6 bases for V and 3 bases for J; bases not matched to a gene: 7.

The chain combines TRBV2 with TRBJ2-4; D possibly corresponds to TRBD2 (6 bases). Germline V gives CDR1 SNHLY, CDR2 FYNNEI. The CDR3 covers 14 residues. V lost 6 bases and J 1 base, leaving 10 bases between the germline ends. Here the CDR3 DNA reads TGTGCCAGCAGCGTTGGAGGGGCCAAAAACATTCAGTACTTC. Residues: CASSVGGAKNIQYF.

This clone occurred once. J is TRBJ2-3 and V is TRBV6-5, with 7 bases aligning to TRBD1. Germline lookup yields CDR1 MNHEY and CDR2 SVGAGI. The length of the CDR3 is 14 residues. The junction had 5 bases not matched to a gene; V was cut back by 2 bases and J by 6 bases. In DNA, the CDR3 is TGTGCCAGCAGTTACCGGGCAGGGGGTGATACGCAGTATTTT. It is translated as CASSYRAGGDTQYF.

The chain employs TRBV25-1 and TRBJ2-3, with D perhaps matching TRBD2 (6 bases). The germline V and J ends were trimmed by 4 bases and 0 bases, with 8 bases remaining between them. This CDR3 has 14 residues. Germline V lookup: CDR1 MGHDK, CDR2 SYGVNS. The CDR3: CASSASDSTDTQYF. The CDR3 coding sequence is TGTGCCAGCAGTGCTAGCGATAGCACAGATACGCAGTATTTT.

V is TRBV20-1 and J is TRBJ2-3, with 10 positions matching TRBD2. The germline gives CDR1 DFQATT, CDR2 SNEGSKA (reference sequence). CDR3 length equals 14 residues. Trimming at V came to 3 bases and at J to 4 bases, leaving 4 bases not matched to a gene. The CDR3 DNA sequence: TGCAGTGCTAGTCGACTAGCGGGCGCAGATACGCAGTATTTT. Protein: CSASRLAGADTQYF.

The chain couples TRBV10-1 to TRBJ2-5; TRBD2 matches at 12 bases. V lost 10 bases, J lost 3 bases, and 24 bases stayed unmatched. There are 20 residues in the CDR3. CDR1 and CDR2 from the germline V gene are WNHNN and SYGVQD (reference sequence). DNA of the CDR3: TGCGCCAATAACCCCGGGACTAGCGGGCCCGTTTGCGGGTGTAAAGAGACCCAGTACTTC. This sequence encodes CANNPGTSGPVCGCKETQYF.

The rearrangement links TRBV4-2 to TRBJ2-3, with TRBD2 matching 9 bases. This CDR3 comprises 16 residues. Germline trimming cut 4 bases from V and 6 bases from J; bases unmatched to any gene: 11. Germline CDR1 reads LGHNA; CDR2 reads YNFKEQ. Here the CDR3 reads CASSRGRAGGSDTQYF. Here the CDR3 DNA reads TGTGCCAGCAGCCGAGGTCGAGCGGGAGGAAGTGATACGCAGTATTTT.

The chain combines TRBV28 with TRBJ2-7, with TRBD2 matching over 9 bases. The CDR3 is made up of 15 amino acids. J lost 0 bases, V lost 7 bases, and 7 bases had no gene match. Germline CDR1 MDHEN, CDR2 SYDVKM. The DNA of the CDR3 is TGTGCCAGCACCGCCCCACTAGCGGGCTCCTACGAGCAGTACTTC. Amino acids: CASTAPLAGSYEQYF. Full variable domain (rest looked up from reference TRBV28 and TRBJ2-7): DVKVTQSSRYLVKRTGEKVFLECVQDMDHENMFWYRQDPGLGLRLIYFSYDVKMKEKGDIPEGYSVSREKKERFSLILESASTNQTSMYLCASTAPLAGSYEQYFGPGTRLTVT.

The V call is TRBV3-1 (or the pseudogene TRBV3-2), the J call TRBJ2-2, with 8 bases fitting TRBD2. CDR3 length: 16 amino acids. J lost 4 bases, V lost 10 bases, and 14 bases had no gene match. From germline, CDR1 is LGHDT and CDR2 YNNKEL (reference sequence). The CDR3 coding sequence is TGTGCCACAAGCCTAATGGCGGGGGGCGGCACCGGGGAGCTGTTTTTT. It codes for CATSLMAGGGTGELFF.

CDR3 region: CASSLRGYNTEAFF. The CDR3 DNA sequence: TGTGCCAGCAGTTTAAGGGGATATAACACTGAAGCTTTCTTT. The genes are TRBV27 and TRBJ1-1, with D perhaps matching TRBD1 (5 bases). This CDR3 spans 14 amino acids. Germline CDR1 is MNHEY and CDR2 is SMNVEV (reference sequence). Trimming stripped 2 bases from V and 2 bases from J, with 9 bases between.

The chain is built from TRBV20-1 and TRBJ1-1; D not resolved. The ends were cut back, 5 bases at V and 1 base at J, with 5 bases in the middle. The CDR3 is made up of 11 amino acids. The germline V gene has CDR1 DFQATT and CDR2 SNEGSKA (reference sequence). CDR3 in amino acids: CSAYRNTEAFF. Written as DNA, the CDR3 is TGCAGTGCTTACAGGAACACTGAAGCTTTCTTT.

This chain joins TRBV25-1 and TRBJ2-2; D may be TRBD2 (6 bases). V was pared by 4 bases and J by 1 base, with 10 bases between. Germline CDR1 reads MGHDK; CDR2 reads SYGVNS. The CDR3 runs to 15 residues. CDR3 protein: CASSAGTLNTGELFF. The DNA of the CDR3 is TGTGCCAGCAGTGCCGGGACTCTGAACACCGGGGAGCTGTTTTTT.

V usage is TRBV6-6 and J usage is TRBJ2-3; D may be TRBD1 (6 bases). Germline CDR1 is MNHNY and CDR2 is SVGAGI (reference sequence). CDR3 length: 15 amino acids. The germline V and J ends were trimmed by 2 bases and 5 bases, with 14 bases remaining between them. The CDR3 sequence: CASSYPQGAGDTQYF. The CDR3 coding sequence is TGTGCCAGCAGTTACCCACAGGGTGCAGGAGATACGCAGTATTTT.

This clone was picked up a small number of times. The rearrangement joins TRBV7-9 to TRBJ2-3; D might be TRBD2 (5 bases). The CDR3 length is 13 residues. CDR1 and CDR2 (germline): SEHNR, FQNEAQ (reference sequence). The V end was cut by 0 bases, the J end by 5 bases, with 6 bases between. DNA for the CDR3: TGTGCCAGCAGCTTAGCGGGAGTAGATACGCAGTATTTT. Protein: CASSLAGVDTQYF.

This chain joins TRBV6-4 and TRBJ2-1, with 11 bases matching TRBD1. Germline V lookup: CDR1 MRHNA, CDR2 SNTAGT. Trimming at V came to 5 bases and at J to 5 bases, leaving 5 bases not matched to a gene. This CDR3 comprises 15 residues. The CDR3 region is CASSPGTGGNNEQFF. The CDR3 bases are TGTGCCAGCAGTCCGGGGACAGGGGGGAACAATGAGCAGTTCTTC.

The J gene is TRBJ2-2, the V gene TRBV5-4, with D possibly matching TRBD2 (7 bases). The CDR3 runs to 14 residues. Trimming cost V 6 bases and J 9 bases, with 18 bases left between them. Germline CDR1 is SGHNT and CDR2 is YYREEE (reference sequence). In nucleotides, the CDR3 is TGTGCCAGCACCATAGGAGGGGGGGCCCGGGAGCTGTTTTTT. Residues: CASTIGGGARELFF.

V usage is TRBV7-9 and J usage is TRBJ1-1; no firm D call. Germline V lookup: CDR1 SEHNR, CDR2 FQNEAQ (reference sequence). The CDR3 extends over 15 amino acids. Trimming shortened V by 5 bases and J by 3 bases, and 16 bases separated the two germline ends. The CDR3 DNA follows: TGTGCCAGCAGCCCCCTGAGGACTTCGGACACTGAAGCTTTCTTT. Protein sequence: CASSPLRTSDTEAFF.

This rearrangement joins TRBV5-1 to TRBJ2-7, with a possible D match to TRBD2 (6 bases). The germline V and J ends were trimmed by 2 bases and 2 bases, with 11 bases remaining between them. Per germline, CDR1 SGHRS and CDR2 YFSETQ. The CDR3 extends over 14 amino acids. DNA for the CDR3: TGCGCCAGCAGCTTTCCCGGGACTCCCTACGAGCAGTACTTC. Residues: CASSFPGTPYEQYF.

This clone has a single count. V is TRBV9 and J is TRBJ2-2, with 8 bases that match TRBD1. CDR3 size: 16 residues. Germline assignment: CDR1 SGDLS and CDR2 YYNGEE. Trimming cost V 0 bases and J 4 bases; bases outside gene matches: 5. The CDR3 protein is CASSVAGDRSTGELFF. The CDR3 nucleotides read TGTGCCAGCAGCGTAGCTGGGGACAGGAGCACCGGGGAGCTGTTTTTT.